Listed below are T cell receptor beta chains from one sample, sequenced in a study of CD8 T cells in ankylosing spondylitis. One entry per CDR3 protein, called by TCRdb with MiXCR from the 5' RACE reads. The sample consists of under 250,000 distinct CDR3 sequences, roughly a tenth of them appearing once. The specimen sequenced was blood, either unsorted or a sorted T cell fraction (not recorded which). The receptors were sampled from a male donor with ankylosing spondylitis or in good health (not recorded which). Each CDR3 is given with its conserved first and last residue. D genes are given only for firm matches. Some rows mark clone size as missing; the rest say once, few, many or name a class of expanded clone.

D gene	V gene	clone size	J gene	CDR3 protein	CDR3 DNA
.	TRBV12-3/TRBV12-4	many	TRBJ1-5	CASNDGHQPQHF	TGTGCCAGCAATGACGGGCATCAGCCCCAGCATTTT
TRBD2	TRBV3-1	many	TRBJ2-3	CASSTRRLAGGPTDTQYF	TGTGCCAGTTCCACTAGGCGGCTAGCGGGGGGTCCCACAGATACGCAGTATTTT
.	TRBV6-5	.	TRBJ2-5	CASSYSGGAGETQYF	TGTGCCAGCAGTTACTCTGGGGGTGCCGGGGAGACCCAGTACTTC
.	TRBV20-1	many	TRBJ1-1	CSARGRQNTEAFF	TGCAGTGCTAGAGGACGGCAGAACACTGAAGCTTTCTTT
.	TRBV5-1	many	TRBJ2-7	CASSLVYGSGYEQYF	TGCGCCAGCAGCTTGGTTTACGGGTCAGGCTACGAGCAGTACTTC
.	TRBV4-2	.	TRBJ1-2	CASSQDAGKDYGYTF	TGTGCCAGCAGCCAAGATGCAGGGAAGGACTATGGCTACACCTTC
.	TRBV3-1	once	TRBJ2-7	CVSSQDATASYEQYF	TGTGTCAGCAGCCAAGACGCGACAGCCTCCTACGAGCAGTACTTC
.	TRBV14	many	TRBJ1-1	CASSGAGPTEAFF	TGTGCCAGCAGTGGGGCAGGGCCCACTGAAGCTTTCTTT
.	TRBV4-2	many	TRBJ1-1	CASSQDRSMNTEAFF	TGTGCCAGCAGCCAAGATAGGTCTATGAACACTGAAGCTTTCTTT
.	TRBV5-5	many	TRBJ1-1	CASSTEGWGMNTEAFF	TGTGCCAGCAGCACCGAGGGGTGGGGCATGAACACTGAAGCTTTCTTT
.	TRBV5-1	many	TRBJ2-7	CASSLGTESNEQYF	TGCGCCAGCAGCTTGGGCACCGAGTCGAACGAGCAGTACTTC
TRBD1	TRBV6-1	.	TRBJ1-2	CASSLGTGGNTF	TGTGCCAGCAGTCTCGGGACAGGGGGAAACACCTTC
.	TRBV27	few	TRBJ2-6	CASSWRRGIGANVLTF	TGTGCCAGCAGTTGGAGAAGAGGGATTGGGGCCAACGTCCTGACTTTC
.	TRBV7-9	.	TRBJ1-1	CASSSEGLRAEAFF	TGTGCCAGCAGCTCGGAGGGGCTGAGAGCTGAAGCTTTCTTT
.	TRBV21-1	many	TRBJ2-2	CASSHGTPMMNTGELFF	TGTGCCAGCAGCCACGGGACCCCTATGATGAACACCGGGGAGCTGTTTTTT
.	TRBV29-1	many	TRBJ1-2	CSVGGGEGYGYTF	TGCAGCGTTGGTGGGGGAGAGGGCTATGGCTACACCTTC
TRBD2	TRBV10-3	many	TRBJ2-3	CAISAPGLASYF	TGTGCCATCAGTGCGCCCGGACTAGCATCGTATTTT
.	TRBV18	few	TRBJ2-3	CASSPRTGPDTQYF	TGTGCCAGCTCACCCAGAACTGGCCCAGATACGCAGTATTTT
.	TRBV20-1	many	TRBJ1-1	CSAPSALNTEAFF	TGCAGTGCCCCGTCCGCCCTTAACACTGAAGCTTTCTTT
.	TRBV20-1	many	TRBJ2-5	CSAPGAGALYQETQYF	TGCAGTGCTCCGGGGGCGGGGGCACTGTACCAAGAGACCCAGTACTTC
.	TRBV2	many	TRBJ2-7	CASSDVTRGSYEQYF	TGTGCCAGCAGTGACGTGACCCGGGGCTCCTACGAGCAGTACTTC
TRBD1	TRBV20-1	.	TRBJ1-2	CSALDRLNYGYTF	TGCAGTGCCCTGGACAGGCTCAACTATGGCTACACCTTC
.	TRBV15	many	TRBJ1-2	CATSRDSGGFGYTF	TGTGCCACCAGCAGAGATAGCGGGGGGTTTGGCTACACCTTC
.	TRBV5-1	many	TRBJ2-7	CASSLRIQGTNEQYF	TGCGCCAGCAGCTTGAGGATTCAGGGGACCAACGAGCAGTACTTC
.	TRBV4-2	many	TRBJ2-7	CASSQLVRREQYF	TGTGCCAGCAGCCAATTAGTACGTCGGGAGCAGTACTTC
.	TRBV15	.	TRBJ2-5	CATSTRGGVETQYF	TGTGCCACCAGCACCAGGGGGGGGGTGGAGACCCAGTACTTC
.	TRBV6-1	many	TRBJ2-1	CASSQTGNYNEQFF	TGTGCCAGCAGTCAAACAGGGAACTACAATGAGCAGTTCTTC
.	TRBV7-2	many	TRBJ1-3	CASSSIRDSGNTIYF	TGTGCCAGCAGCTCTATCAGGGACTCTGGAAACACCATATATTTT
.	TRBV29-1	many	TRBJ1-2	CSVGRSFYGYTF	TGCAGCGTGGGACGGTCATTTTATGGCTACACCTTC
.	TRBV3-1	many	TRBJ2-1	CASSQTRTGAMRNEQFF	TGTGCCAGCAGCCAAACCCGAACGGGAGCGATGAGGAATGAGCAGTTCTTC
TRBD2	TRBV12-3/TRBV12-4	many	TRBJ2-4	CASSKPGTTINIQYF	TGTGCCAGCAGTAAACCTGGGACTACCATAAACATTCAGTACTTC
.	TRBV14	few	TRBJ2-7	CASSQDPGRESEQYF	TGTGCCAGCAGCCAAGATCCGGGCAGGGAGTCCGAGCAGTACTTC
.	TRBV6-5	many	TRBJ2-1	CASSYRLRGSYNEQFF	TGTGCCAGCAGTTACCGGCTTCGGGGCTCCTACAATGAGCAGTTCTTC
.	TRBV5-6	many	TRBJ1-1	CASSFPQRVNTEAFF	TGTGCCAGCAGCTTCCCCCAGCGGGTGAACACTGAAGCTTTCTTT
.	TRBV7-2	many	TRBJ2-7	CASSPSLGGLDEQYF	TGTGCCAGCAGCCCCTCCTTAGGAGGGCTCGACGAGCAGTACTTC
.	TRBV5-1	.	TRBJ1-4	CASSVGRGKEKLFF	TGCGCCAGCAGCGTCGGGAGGGGCAAGGAAAAACTGTTTTTT
.	TRBV12-3/TRBV12-4	many	TRBJ1-5	CASSFRMGQRDQPQHF	TGTGCCAGCAGTTTCCGTATGGGACAACGCGATCAGCCCCAGCATTTT
TRBD2	TRBV7-9	few	TRBJ2-1	CASSSPPRLADRDEQFF	TGTGCCAGCAGCTCGCCTCCTAGACTAGCTGATAGGGATGAGCAGTTCTTC
TRBD2	TRBV4-1	many	TRBJ2-3	CASSQILGLAGDSDTQYF	TGCGCCAGCAGCCAAATCCTCGGACTAGCGGGGGACTCAGATACGCAGTATTTT
.	TRBV5-1	many	TRBJ1-1	CASSGQPQNTEAFF	TGCGCCAGCAGCGGGCAGCCGCAGAACACTGAAGCTTTCTTT
TRBD1	TRBV12-3/TRBV12-4	many	TRBJ1-6	CASRAGTGRNSPLHF	TGTGCCAGCAGGGCCGGGACAGGGCGGAATTCACCCCTCCACTTT
.	TRBV21-1	many	TRBJ1-5	CAPRQGPTSNQPQHF	TGTGCTCCGCGGCAGGGCCCCACTAGCAATCAGCCCCAGCATTTT
.	TRBV29-1	many	TRBJ2-5	CSAAETIQETQYF	TGCAGCGCCGCTGAGACTATCCAAGAGACCCAGTACTTC
.	TRBV7-4	few	TRBJ2-7	CASIEVSSYEQYF	TGTGCCAGCATTGAGGTTAGCTCCTACGAGCAGTACTTC
.	TRBV30	.	TRBJ1-3	CAWSPVGSGNTIYF	TGTGCCTGGTCCCCAGTGGGCTCTGGAAACACCATATATTTT
.	TRBV20-1	many	TRBJ2-5	CSVSKGTRETQYF	TGCAGTGTTTCGAAAGGAACCAGGGAGACCCAGTACTTC
.	TRBV18	many	TRBJ2-7	CASSPPNRPSYEQYF	TGTGCCAGCTCACCACCAAACAGGCCCTCCTACGAGCAGTACTTC
.	TRBV20-1	many	TRBJ1-2	CSASPPGRGGGYTF	TGCAGTGCTAGCCCCCCAGGCAGGGGTGGCGGCTACACCTTC
.	TRBV20-1	many	TRBJ2-6	CSARGTSKANVLTF	TGCAGTGCTAGAGGCACGTCTAAGGCCAACGTCCTGACTTTC
TRBD2	TRBV9	many	TRBJ2-3	CASSVSGGYTDTQYF	TGTGCCAGCAGCGTTAGCGGGGGGTACACAGATACGCAGTATTTT
.	TRBV10-3	many	TRBJ2-1	CAISEESGYNEQFF	TGTGCCATCAGTGAGGAAAGCGGCTACAATGAGCAGTTCTTC
TRBD1	TRBV7-2	many	TRBJ1-1	CASSRDGTVGTEAFF	TGTGCCAGCAGTCGAGACGGGACAGTGGGTACTGAAGCTTTCTTT
TRBD1	TRBV6-1	many	TRBJ2-1	CASSRQGASNHEQFF	TGTGCCAGCAGTCGACAGGGGGCATCTAATCATGAGCAGTTCTTC
.	TRBV9	many	TRBJ2-1	CASSAWTNNNEQFF	TGTGCCAGCAGCGCCTGGACTAATAACAATGAGCAGTTCTTC
.	TRBV10-3	.	TRBJ1-3	CAISESTPREGNTIYF	TGTGCCATCAGTGAGTCGACCCCGAGGGAGGGAAACACCATATATTTT
TRBD2	TRBV20-1	many	TRBJ2-7	CSAGRLAGSSYEQYF	TGCAGTGCTGGCCGACTAGCGGGTAGCTCCTACGAGCAGTACTTC